Listed below are T cell receptor beta chains from one sample, sequenced in a study of blood T cell repertoires in COVID-19. The repertoire was sequenced with immunoSEQ multiplex PCR; TCRdb's copy has only in-frame clones and lacks some. The repertoire holds about 140,000 clones, with about 86% as singletons. Sequencing used peripheral blood. The receptors derive from an older woman with acute or convalescent COVID-19. Each CDR3 is given with its conserved first and last residue. Fields, in order: J gene, V gene, CDR3 protein.

TRBJ1-4 | TRBV7-9 | CASSPRDRENEKLFF
TRBJ1-5 | TRBV19 | CASRTGGVGNQPQHF
TRBJ1-2 | TRBV3-1/TRBV3-2 | CASSQVRSQGYGYTF
TRBJ1-2 | TRBV5-1 | CASSLTGTPFYGYTF
TRBJ2-1 | TRBV9 | CASSAQENSYNEQFF
TRBJ2-3 | TRBV25-1 | CASSGRDTQYF
TRBJ2-2 | TRBV28 | CASSFTGSGELFF
TRBJ2-7 | TRBV6-5 | CASERDSTYEQYF
TRBJ1-2 | TRBV6-5 | CASSPRGAIYGYTF
TRBJ2-3 | TRBV7-6 | CASSLYLAGGTDTQYF
TRBJ2-1 | TRBV21-1 | CASTKAGDSYNEQFF
TRBJ2-3 | TRBV5-4 | CASSTPTGRSTDTQYF
TRBJ1-5 | TRBV29-1 | CSVGQGVGQPQHF
TRBJ2-2 | TRBV7-6 | CASSVGLAGGRTGELFF
TRBJ2-1 | TRBV27 | CASSFTGLAGGLWEQFF
TRBJ2-7 | TRBV29-1 | CSVASAGTGPSEQYF
TRBJ2-1 | TRBV28 | CASPPSTGSSYNEQFF
TRBJ1-5 | TRBV19 | CASSFDRVPTGPQHF
TRBJ2-5 | TRBV12-5 | CASGSGLAGTWYQETQYF
TRBJ1-1 | TRBV7-6 | CASSLVGEDTEAFF
TRBJ1-1 | TRBV30 | CAWSVDGLWRAEAFF
TRBJ2-7 | TRBV9 | CASSVTGTGSYEQYF
TRBJ2-1 | TRBV19 | CASSIAGRYNEQFF
TRBJ1-2 | TRBV15 | CATSRAVQGTGYTF
TRBJ1-1 | TRBV18 | CASSLRQGRAGAEAFF
TRBJ1-6 | TRBV19 | CASSKGQGPSTLHF
TRBJ2-5 | TRBV4-1 | CASSVGLQETQYF
TRBJ1-5 | TRBV28 | CASSPGGTYSNQPQHF
TRBJ2-7 | TRBV10-3 | CAISETLAGQGEYEQYF
TRBJ2-7 | TRBV4-1 | CASSLQGGPQEQYF
TRBJ2-3 | TRBV28 | CASSLWAGGDTDTQYF
TRBJ1-1 | TRBV5-6 | CASSFGRGNTEAFF
TRBJ2-5 | TRBV5-1 | CASSRTGARETQYF
TRBJ1-3 | TRBV30 | CAGGGTGNTIYF
TRBJ1-2 | TRBV4-1 | CASSLESNYGYTF
TRBJ2-1 | TRBV6-5 | CASSRGTFNEQFF
TRBJ2-2 | TRBV9 | CASTQNRDTPNTGELFF
TRBJ2-1 | TRBV5-1 | CASSAGTSGYNEQFF
TRBJ1-5 | TRBV5-1 | CASSLGGMEGQPQHF
TRBJ1-1 | TRBV7-9 | CASSRDRGRTEAFF
TRBJ2-1 | TRBV7-3 | CASSLASGRYNEQFF
TRBJ1-3 | TRBV9 | CASSEQVSGNTIYF
TRBJ2-3 | TRBV7-9 | CASSLQGGRTDTQYF
TRBJ2-5 | TRBV7-9 | CASSPLGLAGGRETQYF
TRBJ1-2 | TRBV30 | CAWSRAGTGYTF
TRBJ1-6 | TRBV5-6 | CASSFDRVGSSPLHF
TRBJ1-6 | TRBV11-3 | CASSPRTGDNNSPLHF
TRBJ2-5 | TRBV10-1 | CASSEGQGRQETQYF
TRBJ1-6 | TRBV6-2/TRBV6-3 | CASSLSTAGDFWPLHF
TRBJ1-4 | TRBV4-3 | CASSQNRGTKEKLFF
TRBJ1-1 | TRBV11-3 | CASSKEGTWGRSNTEAFF
TRBJ2-1 | TRBV11-3 | CASSFPRSSYNEQFF
TRBJ1-6 | TRBV7-8 | CASRSSSYNSPLHF
TRBJ1-2 | TRBV19 | CASSHTGTPSNYGYTF
TRBJ1-3 | TRBV7-2 | CASSLRPGTEFSGNTIYF
TRBJ2-5 | TRBV12-5 | CASGFKETQYF
TRBJ2-7 | TRBV5-4 | CASSQRRVNGEYEQYF